A selection of T cell receptor beta chains follows, all from one sample in a study of metastatic and nonmetastatic thyroid tumors. With MiXCR, TCRdb called clones anew from the PCR reads. The sample carries some 55,000 clones, 20% to 25% recorded once. Sequenced material: blood. The receptor source for this set is a female donor with papillary thyroid cancer or a benign thyroid nodule (not recorded which). Some clones in this sample may be carry-over from other donors' samples. CDR3s include the opening cysteine and the closing phenylalanine or tryptophan. A D gene is named only where the DNA matches it firmly. Clone size is shown for a subset of rows, as once, few, many or a class of expanded clone.

>TRBD2|many|TRBV20-1|TRBJ2-7
TGCAGTGCTTCGACTAGCGGGAGGCGGGACGAGCAGTACTTC
CSASTSGRRDEQYF
>TRBD2|many|TRBV12-3/TRBV12-4|TRBJ2-7
TGTGCCAGCAGTTTAGTCCGGGTTAGCGGGAGTATAAACGAGCAGTACTTC
CASSLVRVSGSINEQYF
>.|many|TRBV5-1|TRBJ1-1
TGCGCCAGCAGCCCTCTACGCTATACAGATGACACTGAAGCTTTCTTT
CASSPLRYTDDTEAFF
>.|.|TRBV10-2|TRBJ2-7
TGCGCCAGCATCCACGGGTACAGGGCGGACGAGCAGTACTTC
CASIHGYRADEQYF
>.|many|TRBV9|TRBJ1-3
TGTGCCAGCAGCGTAGGAACAGGCTCTGGAAACACCATATATTTT
CASSVGTGSGNTIYF
>.|.|TRBV15|TRBJ2-5
TGTGCCACCGCCGCGGGATCTTCCAAAGAGACCCAGTACTTC
CATAAGSSKETQYF
>.|many|TRBV5-1|TRBJ2-6
TGCGCCAGCAGCCCTACTAGTACTGGGGCCAACGTCCTGACTTTC
CASSPTSTGANVLTF
>TRBD2|many|TRBV28|TRBJ2-7
TGTGCCAGCAGTTTAGGGCTAGCGGGAGGACGCTCCTACGAGCAGTACTTC
CASSLGLAGGRSYEQYF
>.|few|TRBV5-8|TRBJ2-3
TGTGCCAGCAGCTCTCAGGACTCCCCCACAGATACGCAGTATTTC
CASSSQDSPTDTQYF
>TRBD1|many|TRBV6-1|TRBJ2-1
TGTGCCAGCAGCCTTTCTTTAGGACAGGGGCTCAATGAGCAGTTCTTC
CASSLSLGQGLNEQFF
>.|many|TRBV27|TRBJ1-5
TGTGCCAGCAGTTTATACAGGGACGGAAAGGATCAGCCCCAGCATTTT
CASSLYRDGKDQPQHF
>TRBD2|.|TRBV5-1|TRBJ2-3
TGCGCCAGCAGCAACCTAGCTAGCGGGAGCGGACCCACAGATACTCAGTATTTT
CASSNLASGSGPTDTQYF
>.|once|TRBV7-3|TRBJ2-7
TGTGCCAGCAGCCCCCCGGCGAGCGGTATGGCCTTCGAGCAGTACTTC
CASSPPASGMAFEQYF
>TRBD2|many|TRBV27|TRBJ2-1
TGTGCCAGCCAAGCCAGGGCGGGACTAGCGGGGAATGAGCAGTTCTTC
CASQARAGLAGNEQFF
>TRBD2|many|TRBV20-1|TRBJ2-7
TGCAGTGCTAGACCCCCCGGGAGGTTGGACGAGCAGTACTTC
CSARPPGRLDEQYF
>.|.|TRBV7-9|TRBJ1-4
TGTGCCAGCAGCTTCTCGTCTAATGAAAAACTGTTTTTT
CASSFSSNEKLFF
>.|many|TRBV11-1|TRBJ2-5
TGTGCCAGCAGCTTAGACGGGACGGGGGAAGAGACCCAGTACTTC
CASSLDGTGEETQYF